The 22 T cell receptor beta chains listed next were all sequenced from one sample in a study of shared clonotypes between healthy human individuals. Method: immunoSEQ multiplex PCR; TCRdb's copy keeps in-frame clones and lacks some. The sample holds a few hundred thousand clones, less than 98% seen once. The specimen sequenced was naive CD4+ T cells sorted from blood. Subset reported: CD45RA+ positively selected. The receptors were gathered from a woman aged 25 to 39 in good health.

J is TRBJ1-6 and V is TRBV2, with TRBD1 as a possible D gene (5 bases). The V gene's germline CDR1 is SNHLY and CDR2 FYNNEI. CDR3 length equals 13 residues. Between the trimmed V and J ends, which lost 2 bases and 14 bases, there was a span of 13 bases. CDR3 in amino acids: CASSETAGLALHF. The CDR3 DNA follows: TGTGCCAGCAGTGAAACCGCAGGGCTAGCCCTCCACTTT. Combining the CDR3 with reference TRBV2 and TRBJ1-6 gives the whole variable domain EPEVTQTPSHQVTQMGQEVILRCVPISNHLYFYWYRQILGQKVEFLVSFYNNEISEKSEIFDDQFSVERPDGSNFTLKIRSTKLEDSAMYFCASSETAGLALHFGNGTRLTVT.

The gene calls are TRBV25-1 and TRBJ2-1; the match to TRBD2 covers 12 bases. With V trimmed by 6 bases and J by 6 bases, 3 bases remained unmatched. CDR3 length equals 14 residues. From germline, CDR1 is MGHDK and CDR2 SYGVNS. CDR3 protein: CASRLAGGRNEQFF. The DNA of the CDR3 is TGTGCCAGCAGGCTAGCGGGAGGGCGCAATGAGCAGTTCTTC.

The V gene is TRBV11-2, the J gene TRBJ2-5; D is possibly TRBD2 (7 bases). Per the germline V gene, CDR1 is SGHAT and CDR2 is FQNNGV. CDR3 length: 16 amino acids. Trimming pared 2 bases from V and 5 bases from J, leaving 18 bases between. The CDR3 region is CASSLHPGGSAETQYF. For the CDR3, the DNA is TGTGCCAGCAGCTTACACCCGGGGGGCTCGGCGGAGACCCAGTACTTC.

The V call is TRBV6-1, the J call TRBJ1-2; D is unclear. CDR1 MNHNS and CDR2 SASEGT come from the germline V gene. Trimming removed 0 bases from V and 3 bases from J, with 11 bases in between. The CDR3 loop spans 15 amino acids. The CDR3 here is CASSEAEGAHYGYTF. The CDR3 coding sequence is TGTGCCAGCAGTGAAGCGGAGGGCGCCCACTATGGCTACACCTTC.

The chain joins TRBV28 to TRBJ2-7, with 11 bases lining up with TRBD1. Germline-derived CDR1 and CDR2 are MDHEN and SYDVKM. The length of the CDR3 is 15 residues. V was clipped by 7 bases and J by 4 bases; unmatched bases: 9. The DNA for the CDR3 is TGTGCCAGCACCTCCGGTGGGACAGGGGGATACGAGCAGTACTTC. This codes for CASTSGGTGGYEQYF.

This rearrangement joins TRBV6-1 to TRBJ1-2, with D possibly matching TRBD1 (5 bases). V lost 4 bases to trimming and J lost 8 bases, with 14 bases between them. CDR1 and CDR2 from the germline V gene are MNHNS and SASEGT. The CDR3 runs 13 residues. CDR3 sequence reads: CASSGDARRGYTF. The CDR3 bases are TGTGCCAGCAGTGGGGACGCCCGACGAGGCTACACCTTC.

Here the CDR3 DNA reads TGTGCCAGCAGCTTAGAATTATTTTACACTCTGAACACTGAAGCTTTCTTT. It encodes CASSLELFYTLNTEAFF. The V and J genes are TRBV7-9 and TRBJ1-1; D call uncertain. Between the trimmed V and J ends, which lost 1 base and 0 bases, there was a span of 15 bases. The CDR3 is 17 residues long. Germline-derived CDR1 and CDR2 are SEHNR and FQNEAQ (reference sequence).

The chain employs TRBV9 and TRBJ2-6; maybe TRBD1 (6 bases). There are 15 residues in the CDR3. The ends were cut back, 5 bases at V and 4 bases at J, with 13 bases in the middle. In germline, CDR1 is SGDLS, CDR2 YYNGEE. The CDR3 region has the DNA TGTGCCAGCAGTTTGCAGGGGACCGGGGCCAACGTCCTGACTTTC. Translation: CASSLQGTGANVLTF.

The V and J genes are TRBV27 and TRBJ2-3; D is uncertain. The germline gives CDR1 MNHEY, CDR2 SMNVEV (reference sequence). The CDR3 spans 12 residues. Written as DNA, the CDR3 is TGTGCAGTAACGGCTAGCACAGATACGCAGTATTTT. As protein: CAVTASTDTQYF.

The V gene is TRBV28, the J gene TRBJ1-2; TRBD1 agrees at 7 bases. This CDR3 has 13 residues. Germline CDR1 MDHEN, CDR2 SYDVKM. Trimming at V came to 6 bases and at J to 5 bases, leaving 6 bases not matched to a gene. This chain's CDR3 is CASSRGQRYGYTF. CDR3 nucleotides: TGTGCCAGCAGCAGGGGACAGAGGTATGGCTACACCTTC.

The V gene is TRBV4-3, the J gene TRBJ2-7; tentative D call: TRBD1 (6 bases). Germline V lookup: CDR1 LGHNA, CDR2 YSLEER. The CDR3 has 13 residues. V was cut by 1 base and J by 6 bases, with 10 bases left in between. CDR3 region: CASSQATGPEQYF. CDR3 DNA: TGCGCCAGCAGCCAAGCCACAGGGCCCGAGCAGTACTTC.

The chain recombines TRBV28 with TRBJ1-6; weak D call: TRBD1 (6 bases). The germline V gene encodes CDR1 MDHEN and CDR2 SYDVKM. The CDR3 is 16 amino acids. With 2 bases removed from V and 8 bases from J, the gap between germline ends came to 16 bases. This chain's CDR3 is CASSLGEWGRYSPLHF. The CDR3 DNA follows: TGTGCCAGCAGTTTAGGGGAGTGGGGGCGGTATTCACCCCTCCACTTT.

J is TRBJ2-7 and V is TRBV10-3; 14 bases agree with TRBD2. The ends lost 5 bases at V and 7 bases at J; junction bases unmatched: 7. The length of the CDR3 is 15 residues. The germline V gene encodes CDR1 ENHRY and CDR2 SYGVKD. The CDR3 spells CAISQGLAGADEQYF. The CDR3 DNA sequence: TGTGCCATCAGTCAGGGACTAGCGGGAGCGGATGAGCAGTACTTC.

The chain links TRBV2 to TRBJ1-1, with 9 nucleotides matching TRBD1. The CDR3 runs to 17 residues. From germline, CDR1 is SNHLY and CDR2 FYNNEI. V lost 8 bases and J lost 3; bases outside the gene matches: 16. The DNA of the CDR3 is TGTGCCAGCCGGTATAAAGTCACAGGGGGCTTGTACACTGAAGCTTTCTTT. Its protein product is CASRYKVTGGLYTEAFF.

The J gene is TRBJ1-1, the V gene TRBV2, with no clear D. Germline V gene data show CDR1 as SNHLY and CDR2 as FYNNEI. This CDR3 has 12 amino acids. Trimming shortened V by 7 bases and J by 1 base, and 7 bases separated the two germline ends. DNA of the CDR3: TGTGCCAGCAACGGGCAGAACACTGAAGCTTTCTTT. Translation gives CASNGQNTEAFF.

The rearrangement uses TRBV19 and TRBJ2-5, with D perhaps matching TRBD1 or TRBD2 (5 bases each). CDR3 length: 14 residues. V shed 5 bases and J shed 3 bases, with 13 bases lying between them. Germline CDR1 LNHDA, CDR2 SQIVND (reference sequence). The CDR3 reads CASSPPWGKETQYF. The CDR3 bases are TGTGCCAGTAGTCCCCCATGGGGGAAAGAGACCCAGTACTTC.

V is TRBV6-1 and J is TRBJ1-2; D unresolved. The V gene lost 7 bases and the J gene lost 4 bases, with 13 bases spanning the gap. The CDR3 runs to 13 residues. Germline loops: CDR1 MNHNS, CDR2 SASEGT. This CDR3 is CASTPTETYGYTF. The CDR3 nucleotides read TGTGCCAGCACCCCGACGGAAACCTATGGCTACACCTTC.

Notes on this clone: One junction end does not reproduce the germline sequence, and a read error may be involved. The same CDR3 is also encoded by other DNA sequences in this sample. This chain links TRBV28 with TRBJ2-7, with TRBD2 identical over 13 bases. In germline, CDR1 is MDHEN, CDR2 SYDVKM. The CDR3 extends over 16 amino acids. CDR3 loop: CASSGLAGDGSYEQYF. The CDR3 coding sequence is TGTGCCAGCAGTGGACTAGCGGGAGATGGCTCCTACGAGCAGTATTTC.

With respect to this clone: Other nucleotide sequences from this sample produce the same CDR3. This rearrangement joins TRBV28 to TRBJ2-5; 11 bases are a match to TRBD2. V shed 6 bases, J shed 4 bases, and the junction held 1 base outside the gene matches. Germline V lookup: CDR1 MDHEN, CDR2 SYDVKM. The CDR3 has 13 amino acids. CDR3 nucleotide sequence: TGTGCCAGCAGCCTAGCGGGAGGAGAGACCCAGTACTTC. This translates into CASSLAGGETQYF.

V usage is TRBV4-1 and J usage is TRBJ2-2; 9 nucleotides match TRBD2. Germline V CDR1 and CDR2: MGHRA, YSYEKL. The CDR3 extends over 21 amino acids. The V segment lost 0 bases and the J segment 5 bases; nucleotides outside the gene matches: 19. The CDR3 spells CASSQDQVGWVAGDRTGELFF. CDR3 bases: TGCGCCAGCAGCCAAGATCAAGTCGGTTGGGTAGCGGGAGATCGAACCGGGGAGCTGTTTTTT.

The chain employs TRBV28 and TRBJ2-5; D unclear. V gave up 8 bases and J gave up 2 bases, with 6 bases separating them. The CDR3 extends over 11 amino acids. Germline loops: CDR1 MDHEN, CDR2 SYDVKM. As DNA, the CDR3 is TGTGCCAGCTTGGGGCAAGAGACCCAGTACTTC. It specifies CASLGQETQYF.

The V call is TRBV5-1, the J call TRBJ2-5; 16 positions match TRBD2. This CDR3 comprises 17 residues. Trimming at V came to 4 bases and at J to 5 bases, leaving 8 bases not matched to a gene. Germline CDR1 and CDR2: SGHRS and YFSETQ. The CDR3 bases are TGCGCCAGCAGCACCGGGACTAGCGGGAGGGCATTGGAGACCCAGTACTTC. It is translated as CASSTGTSGRALETQYF.